This TCR beta chain comes out of a study of shared clonotypes between healthy human individuals. Some clones are missing from TCRdb's copy, which holds only in-frame ones; the method was immunoSEQ multiplex PCR. The sample holds about 450,000 clones, roughly 85% seen once. The CDR3 extends over 14 amino acids. Trimming took off 3 bases at V and 4 bases at J, with 13 bases between the two ends. CDR1 and CDR2 from the germline V gene are MDHEN and SYDVKM. The TCR originated in a woman aged 40 to 55 in good health. Some clones in this sample may be carry-over from other donors' samples. Source material: PBMCs. The genes are TRBV28 and TRBJ2-7; possible D gene TRBD1, 6 bases. The chain's CDR3 is CASSFRGPGYEQYF. CDR3 sequence (DNA): TGTGCCAGCAGTTTCAGGGGTCCAGGATACGAGCAGTACTTC.